This T cell receptor (beta chain) was identified during a study of identical twins. Whole-study results and caveats: Within twin pairs, the out-of-frame alpha sequences they shared showed excess low generation probability. Abundant beta clonotypes from cord blood had fewer insertions, unlike memory repertoires, which showed none. Instead of following the same donors, the conclusions were based on cross-sectional statistical analysis. In zero-insertion analyses, partial confounding could arise from invariant MAIT and iNKT cells.

This clonotype was detected only a few times. The antigen is undetermined. TCRdb re-derived calls from the 5' RACE reads in MiXCR, one entry per CDR3 protein. The sample includes about 260,000 distinct CDR3 sequences, 7% of them seen just once. The CDR3 consists of 15 residues. CDR1 and CDR2 (germline): SNHLY, FYNNEI. With V trimmed by 6 bases and J by 3 bases, 8 bases remained unmatched. This sample also belongs to another study, concerning yellow fever vaccine responses in identical twins.

The material sequenced was memory (CD45RO+) T cells sorted from blood. The sequence derives from a woman between 18 and 30 years old in good health. The chain combines TRBV2 with TRBJ2-7; 10 positions match TRBD2. The CDR3 sequence: CASSPLAGGLYEQYF. DNA of the CDR3: TGTGCCAGCAGCCCTTTAGCGGGAGGTCTCTACGAGCAGTACTTC. Full variable domain (rest looked up from reference TRBV2 and TRBJ2-7): EPEVTQTPSHQVTQMGQEVILRCVPISNHLYFYWYRQILGQKVEFLVSFYNNEISEKSEIFDDQFSVERPDGSNFTLKIRSTKLEDSAMYFCASSPLAGGLYEQYFGPGTRLTVT.